The 24 T cell receptor beta chains reported below all come from one sample, sequenced in a study of neurological immune-mediated disorders. Time point indicated: longitudinal time-point 3. TCRdb reprocessed the 5' RACE reads via MiXCR and lists one record per CDR3 protein. This sample has roughly 45,000 distinct CDR3 sequences, with roughly 14% found just once. Material for sequencing was PBMCs. These receptors all come from a young man in good health.

This clonotype appeared many times. The chain employs TRBV14 and TRBJ2-1, with 10 bases lining up with TRBD2. Germline CDR1 and CDR2: SGHDN and FVKESK. The CDR3 runs to 16 residues. V lost 0 bases, J lost 9 bases, and 8 bases stayed unmatched. CDR3: CASSQDLVAGGGEQFF. CDR3 sequence (DNA): TGTGCCAGCAGCCAAGATTTAGTAGCGGGAGGAGGTGAGCAGTTCTTC.

Remarks on this clonotype: Its ends do not fully match the called genes, so a read error is possible. The chain uses TRBV2 and TRBJ1-1, with D unclear. The germline CDR1 and CDR2 sequences are SNHLY and FYNNEI. The CDR3 totals 14 residues. The chain's CDR3 is CSSSERQQPTEAFF. The DNA for the CDR3 is TGTTCCAGCAGTGAAAGGCAGCAACCAACTGAAGCTTTCTTT.

This clonotype was seen at least ten times. V usage is TRBV12-3 or TRBV12-4 and J usage is TRBJ1-5; no firm D call. V lost 1 base to trimming and J lost 7 bases, with 14 bases between them. The CDR3 spans 15 residues. The CDR3 region is CASSLDGSSLQPQHF. The CDR3 DNA sequence: TGTGCCAGCAGTTTAGATGGCAGCAGCCTGCAGCCCCAGCATTTT.

In its sample, this clonotype is medium-sized (0.01 to 0.1%). The chain joins TRBV3-1 to TRBJ2-4; D is uncertain. From germline, CDR1 is LGHDT and CDR2 YNNKEL (reference sequence). The CDR3 totals 17 residues. V was pared by 0 bases and J by 0 bases, with 12 bases between. This CDR3 reads CASSQDGSPLAKNIQYF. The CDR3 DNA sequence: TGTGCCAGCAGCCAAGATGGAAGTCCGTTAGCCAAAAACATTCAGTACTTC.

The CDR3 protein is CASSLELIISSYNEQFF. DNA of the CDR3: TGCGCCAGCAGCTTGGAGCTCATCATCTCGTCCTACAATGAGCAGTTCTTC. J is TRBJ2-1 and V is TRBV5-1; no clear D. This CDR3 contains 17 residues. The V gene lost 0 bases and the J gene lost 1 base, with 14 bases spanning the gap. Germline CDR1 is SGHRS and CDR2 is YFSETQ.

This clonotype was counted many times. The chain combines TRBV5-1 with TRBJ2-3, with D perhaps TRBD1 or TRBD2 (5 bases each). V lost 4 bases and J 3 bases, leaving 15 bases between the germline ends. CDR1 is SGHRS, CDR2 YFSETQ, per germline. There are 15 residues in the CDR3. CDR3 in amino acids: CASSPDTRGTDTQYF. The CDR3 coding sequence is TGCGCCAGCAGCCCGGACACGAGAGGGACAGATACGCAGTATTTT. The whole variable domain, filled in from reference TRBV5-1 and TRBJ2-3, reads KAGVTQTPRYLIKTRGQQVTLSCSPISGHRSVSWYQQTPGQGLQFLFEYFSETQRNKGNFPGRFSGRQFSNSRSEMNVSTLELGDSALYLCASSPDTRGTDTQYFGPGTRLTVL.

Ten or more counts support this clonotype. The rearrangement joins TRBV9 to TRBJ1-2; 8 bases are shared with TRBD1. The CDR3 totals 16 residues. V gave up 1 base and J gave up 2 bases; unmatched junction bases: 7. Germline CDR1 is SGDLS and CDR2 is YYNGEE. The CDR3 region is CASSVPLAGGNYGYTF. In DNA form, the CDR3 reads TGTGCCAGCAGCGTACCACTGGCAGGGGGCAACTATGGCTACACCTTC.

This clonotype was found many times. The V call is TRBV29-1, the J call TRBJ2-3, with D perhaps TRBD1 (5 bases). Germline values: CDR1 SQVTM, CDR2 ANQGSEA. V gave up 5 bases and J gave up 2 bases, with 11 bases separating them. This CDR3 region has 13 residues. CDR3 loop: CSVTGSNTDTQYF. In DNA form, the CDR3 reads TGCAGCGTTACAGGAAGTAACACAGATACGCAGTATTTT.

This clonotype showed up just once. This may come from a read error, since a much larger clone is one base off. This sequence joins TRBV7-2 and TRBJ2-7; tentative D call: TRBD1 (5 bases). Per the germline V gene, CDR1 is SGHTA and CDR2 is FQGNSA. Between the trimmed V and J ends, which lost 4 bases and 4 bases, there was a span of 11 bases. The CDR3 contains 13 residues. For the CDR3, the DNA is TGTGCCAGCAGCTCCCAGGGTGGGTACGAGCAGTACTTC. Translated: CASSSQGGYEQYF. Based on the CDR3 plus reference TRBV7-2 and TRBJ2-7, the full variable domain is GAGVSQSPSNKVTEKGKDVELRCDPISGHTALYWYRQSLGQGLEFLIYFQGNSAPDKSGLPSDRFSAERTGGSVSTLTIQRTQQEDSAVYLCASSSQGGYEQYFGPGTRLTVT.

This clonotype was observed at least ten times. The CDR3 spells CSASEGDGRGNQPQHF. CDR3 sequence (DNA): TGCAGTGCATCCGAGGGGGACGGGCGGGGCAATCAGCCCCAGCATTTT. The V gene is TRBV20-1, the J gene TRBJ1-5, with a possible D match to TRBD1 (6 bases). Germline V gives CDR1 DFQATT, CDR2 SNEGSKA (reference sequence). CDR3 length: 16 amino acids. V was clipped by 6 bases and J by 2 bases, with 20 bases between them.

This clonotype was picked up many times. The genes are TRBV20-1 and TRBJ2-7, with 11 bases aligning to TRBD1. V shed 3 bases and J 2 bases; nucleotides not matched to a gene: 6. Germline V lookup: CDR1 DFQATT, CDR2 SNEGSKA (reference sequence). The CDR3 length is 15 residues. The CDR3 loop reads CSASERTGGPYEQYF. DNA for the CDR3: TGCAGTGCTAGTGAGAGGACAGGGGGCCCCTACGAGCAGTACTTC.

This clonotype was detected many times. The CDR3 nucleotides read TGCGCCAGCAGCTTCGAAGGGGGGAGCAATCAGCCCCAGCATTTT. Protein: CASSFEGGSNQPQHF. This sequence joins TRBV5-1 and TRBJ1-5; D is possibly TRBD1 (6 bases). The V gene's germline CDR1 is SGHRS and CDR2 YFSETQ. This CDR3 has 15 residues. Trimming removed 2 bases from V and 1 base from J, with 10 bases in between. The full variable domain, its missing parts supplied by reference TRBV5-1 and TRBJ1-5, is KAGVTQTPRYLIKTRGQQVTLSCSPISGHRSVSWYQQTPGQGLQFLFEYFSETQRNKGNFPGRFSGRQFSNSRSEMNVSTLELGDSALYLCASSFEGGSNQPQHFGDGTRLSIL.

This clonotype was picked up many times. This chain connects TRBV27 to TRBJ2-6; unclear D gene. The V gene's germline CDR1 is MNHEY and CDR2 SMNVEV (reference sequence). V was pared by 5 bases and J by 0 bases, with 8 bases between. The CDR3 is 15 amino acids. The CDR3 nucleotides read TGTGCCAGCAGTCCAGGTTTCTCTGGGGCCAACGTCCTGACTTTC. The encoded protein is CASSPGFSGANVLTF. The complete variable domain, with remaining parts taken from reference TRBV27 and TRBJ2-6, reads EAQVTQNPRYLITVTGKKLTVTCSQNMNHEYMSWYRQDPGLGLRQIYYSMNVEVTDKGDVPEGYKVSRKEKRNFPLILESPSPNQTSLYFCASSPGFSGANVLTFGAGSRLTVL.

The chain is built from TRBV3-1 and TRBJ2-1; D is ambiguous. Germline CDR1 and CDR2: LGHDT and YNNKEL (reference sequence). This CDR3 is built from 16 residues. V was clipped by 0 bases and J by 3 bases, with 12 bases between them. CDR3 sequence: CASSQDAVVFYNEQFF. The CDR3 DNA sequence: TGTGCCAGCAGCCAAGATGCAGTGGTCTTCTACAATGAGCAGTTCTTC.

This clonotype was seen at least ten times. The chain has TRBV6-5 and TRBJ2-1, with 9 positions matching TRBD1. J gave up 3 bases and V 5 bases, and 5 bases lay outside the gene matches. This CDR3 region has 15 residues. Germline CDR1 and CDR2: MNHEY and SVGAGI. The CDR3 region has the DNA TGTGCCAGCAGTAACGACAGGGGGGTCTACAATGAGCAGTTCTTC. It is translated as CASSNDRGVYNEQFF.

V usage is TRBV12-3 or TRBV12-4 and J usage is TRBJ2-5, with D unresolved. The V and J ends lost 3 bases and 2 bases respectively, with 10 bases between them. The CDR3 has 14 amino acids. CDR3 residues: CASSLPSIQETQYF. CDR3 sequence (DNA): TGTGCCAGCAGTTTGCCTAGTATTCAAGAGACCCAGTACTTC.

This clonotype was observed at least ten times. The CDR3, as DNA: TGTGCCAGCAGTTTACAAGGGGGCGAGCAGTACTTC. It translates to CASSLQGGEQYF. The chain combines TRBV27 with TRBJ2-7; D is possibly TRBD1 (6 bases). CDR3 length: 12 residues. Trimming took off 2 bases at V and 6 bases at J, with 8 bases between the two ends. CDR1 is MNHEY and CDR2 is SMNVEV in the germline V gene (reference sequence).

The table lists this clonotype with many counts. The J gene is TRBJ2-2, the V gene TRBV11-2; D gene ambiguous. The CDR3 covers 12 residues. In germline, CDR1 is SGHAT, CDR2 FQNNGV. V lost 4 bases and J lost 6, with 6 bases in between. DNA for the CDR3: TGTGCCAGCAGCTCCGCACCCGGGGAGCTGTTTTTT. This codes for CASSSAPGELFF.

This clonotype has ten or more counts. The chain employs TRBV7-3 and TRBJ2-1; unclear D gene. This CDR3 spans 11 amino acids. V was clipped by 2 bases and J by 6 bases, with 2 bases between them. CDR1 is SGHTA, CDR2 FQGTGA, per germline. The CDR3, as DNA: TGTGCCAGCAGCTTAGGCAATGAGCAGTTCTTC. It specifies CASSLGNEQFF.

This clonotype was detected many times. The chain recombines TRBV5-5 with TRBJ1-1; D ambiguous. This CDR3 spans 17 amino acids. Trimming removed 2 bases from V and 5 bases from J, with 22 bases in between. Per germline, CDR1 SGHKS and CDR2 YYEKEE (reference sequence). The CDR3 DNA reads TGTGCCAGCAGCTTTGAAGGCGGTCTCGGGAAATTAACTGAAGCTTTCTTT. This encodes CASSFEGGLGKLTEAFF. The full variable domain, with the rest looked up from reference TRBV5-5 and TRBJ1-1, is DAGVTQSPTHLIKTRGQQVTLRCSPISGHKSVSWYQQVLGQGPQFIFQYYEKEERGRGNFPDRFSARQFPNYSSELNVNALLLGDSALYLCASSFEGGLGKLTEAFFGQGTRLTVV.

The chain uses TRBV7-3 and TRBJ2-2; 10 bases match TRBD2. J was trimmed by 6 bases and V by 5 bases; bases with no gene match: 12. The germline V gene has CDR1 SGHTA and CDR2 FQGTGA. The CDR3 length is 17 residues. The CDR3 loop is CASSPREREGPAGELFF. The CDR3 nucleotides are TGTGCCAGCAGCCCCCGTGAGCGGGAGGGCCCGGCCGGGGAGCTGTTTTTT.

This clonotype has at least ten counts. The chain is built from TRBV6-5 and TRBJ2-1; 11 nucleotides align to TRBD2. This CDR3 spans 15 amino acids. The trim removed 6 bases at V and 3 bases at J, leaving 4 bases unmatched. The V gene's germline CDR1 is MNHEY and CDR2 SVGAGI. The CDR3 DNA follows: TGTGCCAGCAGGATGACTAGCGGGAACTACAATGAGCAGTTCTTC. It codes for CASRMTSGNYNEQFF.

This clonotype was seen only a few times. The chain recombines TRBV27 with TRBJ2-5; 10 bases are shared with TRBD2. Germline CDR1 reads MNHEY; CDR2 reads SMNVEV (reference sequence). J gave up 3 bases and V 6 bases, and 1 base lay outside the gene matches. This CDR3 comprises 13 residues. The CDR3 bases are TGTGCCAGCAGCGGACTAGCGGAAGAGACCCAGTACTTC. Translating gives CASSGLAEETQYF.

The table lists this clonotype with many counts. This chain joins TRBV3-1 and TRBJ2-3, with D possibly TRBD1 on 6 matching bases. The germline gives CDR1 LGHDT, CDR2 YNNKEL (reference sequence). The CDR3 sequence is 16 residues long. The V end was cut by 0 bases, the J end by 2 bases, with 12 bases between. CDR3: CASSQETGSYTDTQYF. The CDR3 coding sequence is TGTGCCAGCAGCCAAGAAACAGGGTCGTACACAGATACGCAGTATTTT.